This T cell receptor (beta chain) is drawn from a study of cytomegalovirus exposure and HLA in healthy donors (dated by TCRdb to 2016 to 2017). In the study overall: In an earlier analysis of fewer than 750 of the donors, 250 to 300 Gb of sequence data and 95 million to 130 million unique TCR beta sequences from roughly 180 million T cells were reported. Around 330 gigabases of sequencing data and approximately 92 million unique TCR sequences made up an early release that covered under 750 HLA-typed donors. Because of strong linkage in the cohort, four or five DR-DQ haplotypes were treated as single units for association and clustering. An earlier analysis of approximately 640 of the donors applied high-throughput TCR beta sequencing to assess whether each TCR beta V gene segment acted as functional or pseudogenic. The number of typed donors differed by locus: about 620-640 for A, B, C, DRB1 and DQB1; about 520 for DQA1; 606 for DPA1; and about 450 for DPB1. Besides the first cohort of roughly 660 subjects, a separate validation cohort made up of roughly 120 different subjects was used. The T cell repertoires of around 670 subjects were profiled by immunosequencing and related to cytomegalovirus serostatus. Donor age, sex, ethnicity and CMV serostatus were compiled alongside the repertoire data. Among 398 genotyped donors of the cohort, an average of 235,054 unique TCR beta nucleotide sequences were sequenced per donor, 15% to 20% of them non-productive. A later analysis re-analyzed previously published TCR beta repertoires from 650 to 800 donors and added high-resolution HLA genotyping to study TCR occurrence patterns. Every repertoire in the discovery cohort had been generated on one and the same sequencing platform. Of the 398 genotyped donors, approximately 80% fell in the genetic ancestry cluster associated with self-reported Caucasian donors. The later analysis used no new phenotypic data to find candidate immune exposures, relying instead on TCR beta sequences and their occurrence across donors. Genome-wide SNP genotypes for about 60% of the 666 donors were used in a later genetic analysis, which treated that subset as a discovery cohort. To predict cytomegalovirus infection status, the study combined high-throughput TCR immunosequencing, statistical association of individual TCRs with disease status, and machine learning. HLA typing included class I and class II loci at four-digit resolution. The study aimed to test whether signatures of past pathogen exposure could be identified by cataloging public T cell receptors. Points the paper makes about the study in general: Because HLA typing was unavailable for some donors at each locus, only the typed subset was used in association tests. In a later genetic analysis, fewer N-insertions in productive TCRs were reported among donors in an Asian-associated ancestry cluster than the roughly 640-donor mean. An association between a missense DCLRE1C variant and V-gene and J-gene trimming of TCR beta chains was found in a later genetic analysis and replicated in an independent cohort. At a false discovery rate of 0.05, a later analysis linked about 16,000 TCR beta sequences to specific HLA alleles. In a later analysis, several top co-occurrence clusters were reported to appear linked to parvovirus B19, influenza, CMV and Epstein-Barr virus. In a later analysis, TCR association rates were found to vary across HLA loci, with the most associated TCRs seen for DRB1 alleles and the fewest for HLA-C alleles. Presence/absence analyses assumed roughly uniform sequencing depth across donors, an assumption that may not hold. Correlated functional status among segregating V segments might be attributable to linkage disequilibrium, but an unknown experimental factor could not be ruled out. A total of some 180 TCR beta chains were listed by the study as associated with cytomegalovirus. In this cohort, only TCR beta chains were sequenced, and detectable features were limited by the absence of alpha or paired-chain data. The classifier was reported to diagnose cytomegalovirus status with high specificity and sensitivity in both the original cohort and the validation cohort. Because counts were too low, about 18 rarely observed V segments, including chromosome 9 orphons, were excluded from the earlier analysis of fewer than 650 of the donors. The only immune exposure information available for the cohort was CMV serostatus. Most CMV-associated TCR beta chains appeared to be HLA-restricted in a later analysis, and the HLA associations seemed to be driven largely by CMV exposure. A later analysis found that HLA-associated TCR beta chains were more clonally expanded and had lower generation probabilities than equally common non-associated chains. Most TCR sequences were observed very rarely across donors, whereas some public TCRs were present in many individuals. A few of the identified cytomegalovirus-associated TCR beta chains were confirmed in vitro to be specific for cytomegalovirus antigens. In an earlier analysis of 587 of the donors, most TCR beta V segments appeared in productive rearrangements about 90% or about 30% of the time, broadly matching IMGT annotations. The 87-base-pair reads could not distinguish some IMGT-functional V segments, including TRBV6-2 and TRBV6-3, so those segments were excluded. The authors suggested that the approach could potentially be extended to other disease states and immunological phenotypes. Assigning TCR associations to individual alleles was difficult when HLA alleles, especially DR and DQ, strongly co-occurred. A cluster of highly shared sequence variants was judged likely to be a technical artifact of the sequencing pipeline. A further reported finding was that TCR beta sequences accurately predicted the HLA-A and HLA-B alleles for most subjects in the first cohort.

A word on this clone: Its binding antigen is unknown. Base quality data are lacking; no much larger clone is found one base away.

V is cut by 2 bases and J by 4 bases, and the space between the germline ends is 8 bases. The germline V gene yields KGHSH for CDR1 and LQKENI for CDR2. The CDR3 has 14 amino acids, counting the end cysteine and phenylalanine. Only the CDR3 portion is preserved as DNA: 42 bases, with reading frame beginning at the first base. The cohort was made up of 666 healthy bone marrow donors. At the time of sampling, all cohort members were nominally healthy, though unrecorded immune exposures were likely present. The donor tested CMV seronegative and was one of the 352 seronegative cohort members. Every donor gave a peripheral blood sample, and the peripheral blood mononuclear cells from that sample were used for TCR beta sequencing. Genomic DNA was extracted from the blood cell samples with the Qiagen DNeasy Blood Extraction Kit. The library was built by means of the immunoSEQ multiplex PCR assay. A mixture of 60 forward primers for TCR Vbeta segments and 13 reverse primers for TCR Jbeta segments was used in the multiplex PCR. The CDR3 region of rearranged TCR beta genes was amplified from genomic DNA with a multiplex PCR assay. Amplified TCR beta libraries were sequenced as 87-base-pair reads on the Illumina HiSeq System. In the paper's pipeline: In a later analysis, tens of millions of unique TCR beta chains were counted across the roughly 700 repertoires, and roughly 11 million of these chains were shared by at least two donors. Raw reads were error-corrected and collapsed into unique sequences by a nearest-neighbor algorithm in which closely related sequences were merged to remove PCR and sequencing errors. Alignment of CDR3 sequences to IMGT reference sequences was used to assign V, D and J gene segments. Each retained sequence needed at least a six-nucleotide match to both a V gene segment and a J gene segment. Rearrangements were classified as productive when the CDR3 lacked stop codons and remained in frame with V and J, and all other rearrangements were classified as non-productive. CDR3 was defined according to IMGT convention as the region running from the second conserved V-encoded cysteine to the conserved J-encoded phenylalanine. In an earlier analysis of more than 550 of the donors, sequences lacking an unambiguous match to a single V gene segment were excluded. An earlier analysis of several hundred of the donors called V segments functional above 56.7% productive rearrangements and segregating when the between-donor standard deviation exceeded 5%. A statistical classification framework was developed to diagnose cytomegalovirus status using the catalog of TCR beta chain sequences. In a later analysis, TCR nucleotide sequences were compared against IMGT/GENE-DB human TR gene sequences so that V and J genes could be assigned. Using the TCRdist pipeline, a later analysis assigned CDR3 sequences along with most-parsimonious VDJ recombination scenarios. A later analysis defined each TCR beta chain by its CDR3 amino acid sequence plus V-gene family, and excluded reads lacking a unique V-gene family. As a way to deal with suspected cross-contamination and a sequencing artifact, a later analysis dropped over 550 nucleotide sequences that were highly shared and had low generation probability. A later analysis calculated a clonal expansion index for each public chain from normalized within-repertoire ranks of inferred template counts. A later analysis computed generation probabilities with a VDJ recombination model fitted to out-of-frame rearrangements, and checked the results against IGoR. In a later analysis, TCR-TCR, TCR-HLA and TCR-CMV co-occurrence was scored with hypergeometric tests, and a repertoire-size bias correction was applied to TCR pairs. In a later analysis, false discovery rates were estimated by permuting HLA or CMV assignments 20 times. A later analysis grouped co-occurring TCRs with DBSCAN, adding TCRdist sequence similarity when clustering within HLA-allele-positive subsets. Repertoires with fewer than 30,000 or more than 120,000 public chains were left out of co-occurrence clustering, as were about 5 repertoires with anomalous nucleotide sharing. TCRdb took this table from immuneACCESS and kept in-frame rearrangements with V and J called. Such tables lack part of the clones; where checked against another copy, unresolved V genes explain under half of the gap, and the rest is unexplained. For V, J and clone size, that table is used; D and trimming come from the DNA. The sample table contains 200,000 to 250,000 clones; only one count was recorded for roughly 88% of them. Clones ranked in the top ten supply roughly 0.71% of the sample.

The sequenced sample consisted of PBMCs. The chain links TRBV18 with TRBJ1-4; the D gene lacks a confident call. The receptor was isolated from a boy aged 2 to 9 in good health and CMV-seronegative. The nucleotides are TGTGCCAGCTCACCAGGCGGAGTTAATGAAAAACTGTTTTTT. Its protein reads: CASSPGGVNEKLFF. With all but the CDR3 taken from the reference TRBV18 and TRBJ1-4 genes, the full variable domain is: NAGVMQNPRHLVRRRGQEARLRCSPMKGHSHVYWYRQLPEEGLKFMVYLQKENIIDESGMPKERFSAEFPKEGPSILRIQQVVRGDSAAYFCASSPGGVNEKLFFGSGTQLSVL.